Sequencing of this T cell receptor (beta chain) was carried out in a study of blood T cell repertoires in COVID-19. Germline values: CDR1 SGDLS, CDR2 YYNGEE. V dropped 3 bases and J dropped 7 bases, with 13 bases sitting between them. The CDR3 consists of 14 residues. Data came from immunoSEQ multiplex PCR; TCRdb stores just in-frame clones and leaves some out. There are some 75,000 clones in the sample; over 80% occur only once, and roughly 13% lies in the top ten. The sample consisted of peripheral blood. The gene calls are TRBV9 and TRBJ2-2, with a possible D match to TRBD1 (6 bases). The sequence came from a man in his fifties or sixties with COVID-19, enrolled during active disease. CDR3: CASSDQGLGGELFF. The CDR3 coding sequence is TGTGCCAGCAGCGATCAGGGGTTGGGCGGGGAGCTGTTTTTT.